These 11 T cell receptor beta chains originate from one sample sequenced in a study of blood T cell repertoires in COVID-19. Produced via immunoSEQ multiplex PCR; TCRdb's table is partial and in-frame only. The data contain roughly 150,000 clones, approximately 79% of them singletons. The specimen sequenced was PBMCs or T cells enriched from blood (not recorded which). The receptors were sampled from a man aged 45-65 years who had recovered from COVID-19.

This clone is a singleton in its sample. The genes are TRBV6-5 and TRBJ2-7, with 7 bases aligning to TRBD1. The germline V gene has CDR1 MNHEY and CDR2 SVGAGI. V lost 7 bases and J lost 4; bases outside the gene matches: 10. This CDR3 is built from 14 residues. The CDR3: CASNSADRSYEQYF. CDR3 DNA sequence: TGTGCCAGCAATTCCGCGGACAGGAGTTACGAGCAGTACTTC.

The chain links TRBV6-5 to TRBJ2-1, with TRBD1 matching over 8 bases. The CDR3 covers 13 residues. The germline gives CDR1 MNHEY, CDR2 SVGAGI. V lost 4 bases, J lost 8 bases, and 4 bases stayed unmatched. This chain's CDR3 is CASSSTGVYEQFF. The DNA of the CDR3 is TGTGCCAGCAGTTCGACAGGGGTCTATGAGCAGTTCTTC.

The CDR3 nucleotides read TGTGCCAGCAGCGCTAGGAGGGACAGGGGCGACTCTGGGGCCAACGTCCTGACTTTC. It translates to CASSARRDRGDSGANVLTF. The chain is built from TRBV11-3 and TRBJ2-6; 10 positions agree with TRBD1. Looked up from germline, CDR1 is SGHNT and CDR2 is YENEEA. With 5 bases clipped from V and 0 bases from J, the junction kept 10 bases outside the gene matches. The CDR3 covers 19 residues.

J is TRBJ2-3 and V is TRBV2; D perhaps matches TRBD2 (5 bases). The germline V gene encodes CDR1 SNHLY and CDR2 FYNNEI. Trimming left V 2 bases short and J 6 bases short, with 9 bases between. The CDR3 length is 13 residues. CDR3 in DNA: TGTGCCAGCAGTGAAAGAGGGCGCGATACGCAGTATTTT. Residues: CASSERGRDTQYF.

The chain employs TRBV10-3 and TRBJ2-3, with TRBD2 matching over 10 bases. Germline V gene data show CDR1 as ENHRY and CDR2 as SYGVKD. Losses at the gene ends were 5 bases for V and 6 bases for J; bases not matched to a gene: 5. The CDR3 runs 14 residues. The CDR3 spells CAISPSSGRDTQYF. In DNA, the CDR3 is TGTGCCATCAGTCCTAGTAGCGGGAGGGATACGCAGTATTTT.

The genes are TRBV3-1 (or the pseudogene TRBV3-2) and TRBJ2-1; TRBD2 agrees at 10 bases. This CDR3 comprises 14 residues. V shed 6 bases and J 2 bases; nucleotides not matched to a gene: 1. Germline CDR1 and CDR2: LGHDT and YNNKEL (reference sequence). The CDR3 region is CASRSGGAYNEQFF. The CDR3 DNA reads as TGTGCCAGCAGAAGCGGGGGGGCCTACAATGAGCAGTTCTTC.

As DNA, the CDR3 is TGTGCCACCAGTGATTTGGGGGCCAGGCCCCAGCATTTT. Translated, it gives CATSDLGARPQHF. This chain joins TRBV24-1 and TRBJ1-5; D possibly corresponds to TRBD1 (5 bases). Per germline, CDR1 KGHDR and CDR2 SFDVKD. V was shortened by 0 bases and J by 9 bases, with 8 bases between the two germline ends. The CDR3 has 13 residues.

The chain combines TRBV7-6 with TRBJ2-7, with D maybe TRBD1 (6 bases). CDR1 SGHVS and CDR2 FNYEAQ come from the germline V gene. V lost 2 bases and J lost 3, with 11 bases in between. The length of the CDR3 is 14 residues. CDR3 in DNA: TGTGCCAGCAGCTTAAAACAGGGAGACTACGAGCAGTACTTC. Translation: CASSLKQGDYEQYF.

The genes are TRBV19 and TRBJ1-1; no reliable D call. The CDR3 is 11 amino acids. The germline V gene encodes CDR1 LNHDA and CDR2 SQIVND (reference sequence). The V gene lost 3 bases and the J gene lost 8 bases, with 7 bases spanning the gap. Written as DNA, the CDR3 is TGTGCCAGTAGTATCTACCGAGAAGCTTTCTTT. This encodes CASSIYREAFF.

Concerning this clone itself: Other DNA sequences in this sample translate to the same CDR3. The rearrangement joins TRBV2 to TRBJ1-2; TRBD1 agrees at 7 bases. CDR3 size: 13 residues. The germline V gene has CDR1 SNHLY and CDR2 FYNNEI. V was clipped by 8 bases and J by 6 bases; unmatched bases: 9. CDR3 region: CASAPQTGHGYTF. DNA of the CDR3: TGTGCCAGCGCCCCACAGACAGGGCATGGCTACACCTTC.

This clone was detected only once. The gene calls are TRBV19 and TRBJ1-2; TRBD1 might be the D (5 bases). CDR3 length: 14 amino acids. Germline CDR1 LNHDA, CDR2 SQIVND (reference sequence). Trimming shortened V by 2 bases and J by 4 bases, and 11 bases separated the two germline ends. The CDR3 region is CASSIQGGSYGYTF. CDR3 nucleotide sequence: TGTGCCAGTAGTATACAGGGAGGTAGCTATGGCTACACCTTC.